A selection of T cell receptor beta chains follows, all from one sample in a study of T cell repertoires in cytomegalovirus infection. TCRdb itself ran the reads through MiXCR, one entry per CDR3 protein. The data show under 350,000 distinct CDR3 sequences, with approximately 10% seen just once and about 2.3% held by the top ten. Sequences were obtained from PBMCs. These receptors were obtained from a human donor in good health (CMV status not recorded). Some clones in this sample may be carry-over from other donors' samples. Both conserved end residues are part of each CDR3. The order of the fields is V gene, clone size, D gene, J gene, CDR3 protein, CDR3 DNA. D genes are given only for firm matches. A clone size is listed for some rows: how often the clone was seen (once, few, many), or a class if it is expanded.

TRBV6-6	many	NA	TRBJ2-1	CASSTDSYNEQFF	TGTGCCAGCAGTACGGACAGCTACAATGAGCAGTTCTTC
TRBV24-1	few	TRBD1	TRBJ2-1	CATSTTGGYNEQFF	TGTGCCACCAGTACTACAGGGGGATACAATGAGCAGTTCTTC
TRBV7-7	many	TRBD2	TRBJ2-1	CASSLAGPNGEQFF	TGTGCTAGCAGTCTAGCGGGGCCCAACGGTGAGCAGTTCTTC
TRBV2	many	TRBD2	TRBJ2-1	CASTSPGVAGDNYNEQFF	TGTGCCAGCACTTCACCTGGGGTAGCGGGGGATAACTACAATGAGCAGTTCTTC
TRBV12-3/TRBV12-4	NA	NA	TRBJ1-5	CASSFGTRDEHYNQPQHF	TGTGCCAGCAGTTTCGGGACCCGGGACGAGCATTATAATCAGCCCCAGCATTTT
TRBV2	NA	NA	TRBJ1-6	CASNLFFSTPLHF	TGTGCCAGCAACCTATTCTTTAGTACACCCCTCCACTTT
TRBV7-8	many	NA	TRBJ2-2	CASSPRIGKNTGELFF	TGTGCCAGCAGCCCCCGGATAGGGAAAAACACCGGGGAGCTGTTTTTT
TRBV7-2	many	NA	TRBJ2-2	CASRVFLEGELFF	TGTGCCAGCAGAGTCTTCTTAGAAGGGGAGCTGTTTTTT
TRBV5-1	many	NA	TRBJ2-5	CASSSSPDTSQETQYF	TGCGCCAGCAGCTCCTCCCCCGACACTAGCCAAGAGACCCAGTACTTC
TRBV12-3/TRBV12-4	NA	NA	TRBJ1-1	CASSLLQGITNTEAFF	TGTGCCAGCAGTCTCCTACAGGGAATTACGAACACTGAAGCTTTCTTT
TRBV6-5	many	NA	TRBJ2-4	CASSYHRTQAKNIQYF	TGTGCCAGCAGTTACCACCGGACTCAAGCCAAAAACATTCAGTACTTC
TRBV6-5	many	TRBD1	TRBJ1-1	CASSTTGGRPRGRVF	TGTGCCAGCAGTACCACAGGGGGCAGGCCCCGGGGGAGGGTCTTT
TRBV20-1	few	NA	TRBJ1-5	CSAPGWGAQPQHF	TGCAGTGCTCCCGGCTGGGGGGCCCAGCCCCAGCATTTT
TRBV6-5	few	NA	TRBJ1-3	CASSYSQRGTGNTIYF	TGTGCCAGCAGTTACTCGCAGCGTGGGACAGGAAACACCATATATTTT
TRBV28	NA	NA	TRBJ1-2	CASLLSGRGGGYTF	TGTGCCAGCCTCTTATCGGGTCGCGGGGGTGGCTACACCTTC
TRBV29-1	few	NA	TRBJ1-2	CSVEGDYTF	TGCAGCGTTGAAGGTGACTACACCTTC
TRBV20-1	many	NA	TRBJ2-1	CSAPRQGGGYNEQFF	TGCAGTGCACCGAGACAGGGAGGTGGCTACAATGAGCAGTTCTTC
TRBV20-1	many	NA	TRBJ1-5	CSARETNQPQHF	TGCAGTGCTAGAGAGACGAATCAGCCCCAGCATTTT
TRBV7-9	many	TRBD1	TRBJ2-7	CASSWDRLAYEQYF	TGTGCCAGCAGCTGGGACAGGCTAGCCTACGAGCAGTACTTC
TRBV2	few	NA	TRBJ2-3	CASNEGVLADTQYF	TGTGCCAGCAACGAGGGAGTTTTAGCAGATACGCAGTATTTT
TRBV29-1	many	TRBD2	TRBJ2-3	CSVEGPAGGSTDTQYF	TGCAGCGTTGAGGGCCCAGCGGGGGGGAGCACAGATACGCAGTATTTT
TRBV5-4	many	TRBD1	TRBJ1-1	CASSSRDRGRATEAFF	TGTGCCAGCAGCTCCCGGGACAGGGGAAGAGCCACTGAAGCTTTCTTT
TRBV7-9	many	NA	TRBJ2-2	CASSLKRNTGELFF	TGTGCCAGCAGCTTAAAGAGGAACACCGGGGAGCTGTTTTTT
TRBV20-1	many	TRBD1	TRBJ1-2	CSARAQGTGIGYTF	TGCAGTGCTAGAGCCCAGGGGACAGGGATTGGCTACACCTTC
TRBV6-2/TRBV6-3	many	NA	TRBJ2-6	CASSYGAPFSGANVLTF	TGTGCCAGCAGTTACGGGGCGCCCTTCTCTGGGGCCAACGTCCTGACTTTC
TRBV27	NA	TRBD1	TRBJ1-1	CASSLTGGQTEAFF	TGTGCCAGCAGTCTTACAGGGGGCCAAACTGAAGCTTTCTTT
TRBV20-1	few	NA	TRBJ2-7	CSASPEGGGGPVYEQYF	TGCAGTGCTAGCCCGGAAGGGGGCGGGGGGCCTGTCTACGAGCAGTACTTC
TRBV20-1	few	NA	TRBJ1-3	CSARDPGSDGNTIYF	TGCAGTGCTAGAGATCCCGGATCGGATGGAAACACCATATATTTT
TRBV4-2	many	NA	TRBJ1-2	CASSRQEEDYGYTF	TGTGCCAGCAGTCGCCAGGAGGAGGACTATGGCTACACCTTC
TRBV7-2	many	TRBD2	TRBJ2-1	CASRLEAGGLNEQFF	TGTGCCAGCAGGTTAGAAGCGGGGGGCCTCAATGAGCAGTTCTTC
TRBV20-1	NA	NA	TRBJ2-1	CSARSPAGYYNEQFF	TGCAGTGCTAGGAGTCCCGCAGGCTACTACAATGAGCAGTTCTTC